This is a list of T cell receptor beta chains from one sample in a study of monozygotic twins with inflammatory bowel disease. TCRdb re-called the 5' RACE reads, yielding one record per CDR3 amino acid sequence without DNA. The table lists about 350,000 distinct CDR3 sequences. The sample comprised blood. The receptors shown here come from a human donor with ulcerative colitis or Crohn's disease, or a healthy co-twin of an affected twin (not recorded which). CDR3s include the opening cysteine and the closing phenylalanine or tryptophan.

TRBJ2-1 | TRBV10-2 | CASSPVTSGNYNEQFF
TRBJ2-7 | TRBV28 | CASSRGTSGAYEQYF
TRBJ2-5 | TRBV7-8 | CASSLETRQFKETQYF
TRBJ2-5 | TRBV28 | CASSSRPKETQYF
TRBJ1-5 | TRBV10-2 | CASRMDRGNQPQHF
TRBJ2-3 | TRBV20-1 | CSARIGASTDTQYF
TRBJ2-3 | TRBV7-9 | CASSHPGQGALDTQYF
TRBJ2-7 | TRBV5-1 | CASSLWTARYEQYF
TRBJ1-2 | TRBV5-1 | CASSSTGGSNYGYTF
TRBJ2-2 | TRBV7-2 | CASSPEQGGNSGELFF
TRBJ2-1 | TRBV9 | CASSPRGGSGGYNEQFF
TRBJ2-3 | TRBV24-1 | CATSDRSGLAGRTDTQYF
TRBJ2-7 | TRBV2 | CASSDLLGQHGEQYF
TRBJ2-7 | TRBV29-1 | CSVETSGAYEQYF
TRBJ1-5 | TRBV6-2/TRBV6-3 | CASGPRRANYSNQPQHF
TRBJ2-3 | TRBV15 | CATSGRVDTQYF
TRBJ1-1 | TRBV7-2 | CASSLGDKWTEAFF
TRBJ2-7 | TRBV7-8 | CASSPQLAAGIIVYEQYF
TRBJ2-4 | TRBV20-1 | CSAREVGIAKNIQYF
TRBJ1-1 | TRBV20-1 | CSARKGLMNTEAFF
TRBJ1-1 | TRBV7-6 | CASSPRQGGEAFF
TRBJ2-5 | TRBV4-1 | CASSQVQLAGETQYF
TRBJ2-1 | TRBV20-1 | CSARDLAAPSYNEQFF
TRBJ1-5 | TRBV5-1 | CASSLDEAGLNQPQHF
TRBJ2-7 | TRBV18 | CASSPTANYEQYF
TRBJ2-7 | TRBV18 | CASSPAGLLGYEQYF
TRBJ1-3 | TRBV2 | CASTTGRGNTIYF
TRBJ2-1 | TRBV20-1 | CSARVLVGYNEQFF
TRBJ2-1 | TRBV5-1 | CASSPPAERNNEQFF
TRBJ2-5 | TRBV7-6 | CASSLIFGTAETQYF
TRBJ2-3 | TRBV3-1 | CASSQRGDTKYF
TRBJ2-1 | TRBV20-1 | CSWWGASYNEQFF
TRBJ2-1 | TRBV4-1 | CASSRGVGDEQFF
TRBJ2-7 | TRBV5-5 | CASSLAEGRSEYF
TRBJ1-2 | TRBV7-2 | CASSDTGDGYTF
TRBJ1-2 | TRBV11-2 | CASSPYRDVPHNYGYTF
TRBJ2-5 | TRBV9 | CASSVGPGQQETQYF
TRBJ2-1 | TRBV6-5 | CASRDSQVDEQFF
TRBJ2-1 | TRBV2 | CASSLPQGLQFF
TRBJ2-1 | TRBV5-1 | CASTTHPGQGTYNEQFF
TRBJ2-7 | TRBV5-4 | CASSPHTRIYEQYF
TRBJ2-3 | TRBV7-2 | CASSAGTGPDTQYF
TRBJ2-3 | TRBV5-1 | CASSLLGRDTQYF
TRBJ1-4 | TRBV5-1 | CASREGSIGSEKLFF
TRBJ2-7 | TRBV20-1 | CSARDRRRSYEQYF
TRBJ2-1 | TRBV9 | CASSVGTESYNEQFF
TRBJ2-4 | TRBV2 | CASNRDRENSITKNIQYF
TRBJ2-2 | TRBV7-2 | CASSLLGGSNTGELFF
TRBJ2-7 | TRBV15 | CATSRDQGRGVSYEQYF
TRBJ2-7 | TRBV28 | CASGHRGYSYEQYF
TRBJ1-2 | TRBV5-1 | CATSLGSGGGYTF
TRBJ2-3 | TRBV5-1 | CASSESTGEVTQYF
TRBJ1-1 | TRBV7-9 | CASSPRTHTETGRAFF